This entry concerns a single TCR beta chain. What antigen it recognizes has not been identified. This may be a read error: a much more frequent sequence differs by one nucleotide. This sample is drawn from a study of blood T cells in healthy people across ages (dated by TCRdb to about 2015). Regarding the study in general: In model experiments, template switching captured about one uniquely barcoded TCR beta cDNA molecule for every two T cells. To track age-related changes in TCR beta repertoire diversity, the study relied on deep sequencing normalized with unique cDNA molecular identifiers. Donors were grouped into four age groups: young (average roughly 17 years), middle-aged (roughly 38), aged (around 66) and long-lived (around 80). To avoid experimental bias, donors of different ages were randomly spread across the sequencing lanes. Using the same blood draw, the study looked at two additional independent replicas of 1 million unique cDNA reads for two donors, one aged 18 to 30 and the other aged 80 or older. General findings and caveats noted by the study authors: The long-lived group showed more naive CD4+ T cells, fewer expanded clones and increased TCR diversity than the aged group, suggesting age selection. Observed TCR beta diversity correlated strongly with the percentage of naive T cells measured by flow cytometry. As age increased, observed TCR beta diversity per million T cells dropped in a roughly linear way, and a significant reduction was already evident by age roughly 36. Conclusive comparison of naive and antigen-experienced compartments was prevented by the profiling of bulk unsorted PBMCs. Because the CMV infection status of the donors was unknown, age-related changes in expanded clonotypes may potentially have been confounded. Estimates of total diversity from one million sequenced T cells were regarded as lower bounds and underestimates.

CDR1 MGHRA and CDR2 YSYEKL are derived from the germline V gene. The CDR3 sequence holds 15 residues, the cysteine and phenylalanine included. The retained sequence is limited to the CDR3, 45 bases, with the frame set at the first base. Donors were around 37 systemically healthy Caucasian individuals from Russia aged roughly 6 to 95 years. About 10 milliliters of peripheral blood were drawn from each donor into EDTA-treated Vacutainer tubes. PBMCs were isolated by Ficoll-Paque density-gradient centrifugation, with at least 6 million obtained per sample. Total RNA, at least 5 micrograms per sample, was extracted from PBMCs with Trizol reagent. The percentages of naive CD45RAhigh/CD27high T cells were determined by flow cytometry on a PBMC aliquot from every donor. The library came from 5' RACE. TCRdb names Illumina HiSeq 2500 as the instrument used. A second 7 to 11 cycle PCR used a sample-barcoded 5' primer and a J-beta primer mix. Each TCR beta cDNA molecule received a unique molecular identifier from a template-switch 5' adaptor carrying 12 random nucleotides. At least 2.5 million CDR3-containing paired-end reads were obtained from each sample. The Mint cDNA synthesis kit, primed by a TRBC-specific oligonucleotide, was used to synthesize first-strand cDNA from all RNA. Following uracil-DNA glycosylase treatment, all cDNA underwent a first 18-cycle PCR with the universal primers M1SS and BC2_uni_R. Per the original workflow: For normalization, 1 million high-quality reads were randomly selected from each sample, with every read carrying a distinct molecular identifier. Reads sharing molecular identifiers were discarded rather than binned into consensus sequences. MiTCR, with a Q25 quality threshold and the strictest error-elimination algorithm, was used for CDR3 identification, clonotype clustering and error correction. A nonparametric unseen species model with Euler transformation was used to estimate a lower bound on total TCR beta diversity. Using fastp trimming at Q25 and MiXCR clonotype assembly, TCRdb reanalyzed the public sequencing data and kept in-frame beta chains. Merged by CDR3 protein, the rows form single entries marked with the most common genes and DNA. V and J calls and clone size were set by TCRdb, not the authors. The sample table holds 550,000 to 750,000 distinct CDR3 sequences, of which roughly 20% were seen once. The biggest ten clones account for roughly 3.7% of the sample.

The clonotype was recovered from a man in his sixties or seventies in good health. The source material was blood. The sequence is built from TRBV4-1 and TRBJ1-2; the D segment cannot be called with confidence. The DNA sequence reads TGCGCCAGCAGCCAAGAGACCACTGAAAACTATGGCCACACCTTC. Translated, this gives CASSQETTENYGHTF.